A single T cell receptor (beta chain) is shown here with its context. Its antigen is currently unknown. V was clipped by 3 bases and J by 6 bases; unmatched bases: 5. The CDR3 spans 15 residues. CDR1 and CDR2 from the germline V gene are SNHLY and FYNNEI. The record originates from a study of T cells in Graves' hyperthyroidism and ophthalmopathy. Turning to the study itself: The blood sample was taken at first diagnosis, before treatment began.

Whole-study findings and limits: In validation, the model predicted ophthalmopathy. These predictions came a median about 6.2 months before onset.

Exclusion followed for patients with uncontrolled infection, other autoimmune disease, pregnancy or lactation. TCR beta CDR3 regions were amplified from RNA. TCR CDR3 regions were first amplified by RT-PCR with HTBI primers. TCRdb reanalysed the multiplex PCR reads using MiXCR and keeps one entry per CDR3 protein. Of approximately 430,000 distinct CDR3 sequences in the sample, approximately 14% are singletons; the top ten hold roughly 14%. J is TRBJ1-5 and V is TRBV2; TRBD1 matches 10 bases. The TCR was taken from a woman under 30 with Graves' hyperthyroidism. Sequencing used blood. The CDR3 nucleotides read TGTGCCAGCAGTGAGACAGGGGGCGCGGGTCAGCCCCAGCATTTT. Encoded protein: CASSETGGAGQPQHF.